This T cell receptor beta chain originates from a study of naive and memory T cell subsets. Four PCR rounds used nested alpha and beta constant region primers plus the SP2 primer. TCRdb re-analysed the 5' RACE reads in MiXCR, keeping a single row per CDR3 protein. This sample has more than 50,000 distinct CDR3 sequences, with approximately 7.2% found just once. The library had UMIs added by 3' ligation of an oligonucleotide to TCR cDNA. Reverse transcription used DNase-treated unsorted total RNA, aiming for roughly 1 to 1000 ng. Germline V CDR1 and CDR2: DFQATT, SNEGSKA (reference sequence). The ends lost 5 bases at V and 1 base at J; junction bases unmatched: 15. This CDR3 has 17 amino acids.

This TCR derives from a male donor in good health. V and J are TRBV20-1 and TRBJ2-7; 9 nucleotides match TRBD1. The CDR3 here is CSARSNLRDRVSYEQYF. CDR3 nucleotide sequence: TGCAGTGCTCGTTCTAACCTCCGGGACAGGGTTTCCTACGAGCAGTACTTC.